This T cell receptor (beta chain) derives from a study of blood T cell repertoires in COVID-19. The wider study: Acute and convalescent COVID-19 specimens originated in the United States, Italy and Spain. PBMCs, B-cell-depleted T cells, or T cells provided the cDNA or gDNA that made up the material.

Assay: immunoSEQ multiplex PCR; the TCRdb copy retains only in-frame clones and omits some. The table records more than 150,000 clones, roughly 76% of them present only once. This clone was counted between two and nine times. V lost 6 bases and J 5 bases, leaving 17 bases between the germline ends. This CDR3 comprises 15 residues. CDR1 is MDHEN, CDR2 SYDVKM, per germline. It was during active infection that Seattle patients were enrolled and then longitudinally followed. The chain links TRBV28 to TRBJ1-5; D may be TRBD1 (6 bases). The source is a woman of 80 years or more with COVID-19, enrolled during active disease. The sequencing input was peripheral blood. The CDR3 sequence is CASRFTGFRDQPQHF. The CDR3 nucleotides read TGTGCCAGCAGGTTTACAGGGTTTAGAGATCAGCCCCAGCATTTT.